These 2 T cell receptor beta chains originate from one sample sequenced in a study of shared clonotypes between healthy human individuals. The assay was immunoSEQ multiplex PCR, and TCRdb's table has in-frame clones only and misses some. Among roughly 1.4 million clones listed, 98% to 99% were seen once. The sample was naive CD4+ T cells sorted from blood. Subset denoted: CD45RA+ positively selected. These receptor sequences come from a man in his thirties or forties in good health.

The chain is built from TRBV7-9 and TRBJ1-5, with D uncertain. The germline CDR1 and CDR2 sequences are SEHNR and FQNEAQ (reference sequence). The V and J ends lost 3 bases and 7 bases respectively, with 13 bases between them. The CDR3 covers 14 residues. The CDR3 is CASSLIPQMQPQHF. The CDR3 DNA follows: TGTGCCAGCAGCTTGATACCTCAGATGCAGCCCCAGCATTTT.

The CDR3 nucleotides read TGCGCCAGCAGCCAGGCCCGACAGAGCAATCAGCCCCAGCATTTT. Its protein product is CASSQARQSNQPQHF. The chain combines TRBV4-3 with TRBJ1-5, with D tentatively TRBD1 (5 bases). Trimming removed 3 bases from V and 1 base from J, with 10 bases in between. CDR3 length equals 15 residues. Germline V CDR1 and CDR2: LGHNA, YSLEER.